This T cell receptor (beta chain) was captured in a study of cytomegalovirus exposure and HLA in healthy donors. Measured with immunoSEQ multiplex PCR; TCRdb has only the in-frame clones, and not every one. This sample has approximately 150,000 clones; over 80% occur once, and the top ten carry less than 5.5%. Points on this clone: The antigen is undetermined.

Study-level points and caveats: With high specificity and sensitivity, the classifier reportedly diagnosed cytomegalovirus status. According to the study, 160 or so TCR beta chains were cytomegalovirus-associated.

The validation cohort, a group of 120 subjects, included the donors and was separate from the roughly 670-subject first cohort. The CDR3 has 15 amino acids. The V and J ends lost 0 bases and 5 bases respectively, with 13 bases between them. Germline V gene sequence: CDR1 MNHEY, CDR2 SVGAGI. The sequencing sample was made of PBMCs. This sequence was found in a man between 18 and 35 years old in good health and CMV-seropositive. The chain links TRBV6-5 to TRBJ2-5; D remains ambiguous. The CDR3 region is CASSYSRSIWETQYF. The CDR3 nucleotides read TGTGCCAGCAGTTACTCGAGGAGCATTTGGGAGACCCAGTACTTC.